This T cell receptor beta chain was captured in a study of response to subunit inactivated influenza vaccine. Using its own MiXCR run on the RT-PCR reads, TCRdb lists one record per CDR3 protein. The table lists hundreds of thousands of distinct CDR3 sequences, approximately 21% of them singletons. This clonotype has a count of ten or more. As yet, its antigen is unknown. Points from the study as a whole: New T cells are recruited in small numbers by each seasonal influenza vaccination, according to the authors' suggestion.

The germline V gene encodes CDR1 MNHEY and CDR2 SVGAGI. CDR3 length equals 15 residues. V lost 3 bases, J lost 8 bases, and 16 bases lay in between. This chain links TRBV6-5 with TRBJ1-4; tentatively, D is TRBD1 (6 bases). This receptor was identified in a man in his fifties or sixties who received an inactivated influenza vaccine. Sequenced material: PBMCs from blood, taken roughly 20 months after vaccination. The CDR3: CASSYSQGLGEKLFF. CDR3 nucleotides: TGTGCCAGCAGTTATTCACAGGGACTAGGGGAAAAACTGTTTTTT.